This TCR beta chain stems from a study of blood T cell repertoires in COVID-19. Across the study: Samples taken during acute and convalescent COVID-19 were collected in the United States, Italy and Spain.

V shed 7 bases, J shed 5 bases, and the junction held 8 bases outside the gene matches. This CDR3 region has 15 residues. CDR1 is MDHEN and CDR2 is SYDVKM in the germline V gene. TCRdb keeps only in-frame clones here, not all; method: immunoSEQ multiplex PCR. The table shows approximately 190,000 clones, with less than 90% occurring only once. This chain links TRBV28 with TRBJ2-3, with TRBD2 identical over 11 bases. The sample consisted of peripheral blood. The TCR sequence derives from a human donor in a cohort sampled during active COVID-19. CDR3 coding DNA: TGTGCCAGCACCTTGCTCCTAGCGGGAGGAGATACGCAGTATTTT. This encodes CASTLLLAGGDTQYF.